One and the same sample provided the 21 T cell receptor beta chains below, sequenced in a study of OX40 agonist ivuxolimab in advanced cancers. The assay was immunoSEQ multiplex PCR, and TCRdb's table has in-frame clones only and misses some. Of about 90,000 clones listed, around 90% were seen once; the top ten hold approximately 0.3%. The source was CD4+ or CD8+ T cells sorted from blood, collected in a trial of the OX40 agonist ivuxolimab. Every receptor here comes from an adult with an advanced solid tumor such as melanoma, head and neck, liver or kidney cancer.

The rearrangement uses TRBV10-2 and TRBJ1-2, with D uncertain. CDR1 and CDR2 (germline): WSHSY, SAAADI. There are 13 residues in the CDR3. The germline V and J ends were trimmed by 3 bases and 1 base, with 6 bases remaining between them. The CDR3 DNA is TGCGCCAGCAGTGACAGCGTTAACTATGGCTACACCTTC. Amino acid sequence: CASSDSVNYGYTF.

V gene TRBV28 combines with J gene TRBJ2-2, with 11 bases fitting TRBD1. Germline V gives CDR1 MDHEN, CDR2 SYDVKM. Trimming removed 6 bases from V and 4 bases from J; junction bases left unmatched: 7. This CDR3 contains 16 residues. The CDR3 spells CASSSGTGGGTGELFF. The DNA of the CDR3 is TGTGCCAGCAGCTCTGGGACAGGGGGAGGCACCGGGGAGCTGTTTTTT. Using reference TRBV28 and TRBJ2-2 for the parts outside the CDR3, the full variable domain is DVKVTQSSRYLVKRTGEKVFLECVQDMDHENMFWYRQDPGLGLRLIYFSYDVKMKEKGDIPEGYSVSREKKERFSLILESASTNQTSMYLCASSSGTGGGTGELFFGEGSRLTVL.

The chain combines TRBV7-8 with TRBJ1-5, with D maybe TRBD1 (5 bases). The CDR3 loop spans 15 amino acids. The V gene's germline CDR1 is SGHVS and CDR2 FQNEAQ. With 5 bases removed from V and 7 bases from J, the gap between germline ends came to 18 bases. The CDR3 nucleotides are TGTGCCAGCAGCCTGGGACTCGGGTATTCGCAGCCCCAGCATTTT. This gives the protein CASSLGLGYSQPQHF.

CDR3: CASALAEAYEQYF. CDR3 in DNA: TGTGCCAGCGCACTAGCGGAGGCCTACGAGCAGTACTTC. The chain combines TRBV7-3 with TRBJ2-7, with 8 bases matching TRBD2. The germline V gene has CDR1 SGHTA and CDR2 FQGTGA. V lost 8 bases, J lost 2 bases, and 5 bases stayed unmatched. The CDR3 spans 13 residues.

Here the CDR3 reads CASSTEQGNEQFF. As DNA, the CDR3 is TGTGCCAGTAGTACCGAACAGGGGAATGAGCAGTTCTTC. This chain links TRBV19 with TRBJ2-1, with TRBD1 matching 7 bases. This CDR3 is built from 13 residues. CDR1 is LNHDA and CDR2 is SQIVND in the germline V gene (reference sequence). V lost 4 bases to trimming and J lost 7 bases; unmatched junction nucleotides: 4.

V usage is TRBV4-2 and J usage is TRBJ2-1; D unresolved. V dropped 1 base and J dropped 0 bases, with 4 bases sitting between them. Germline lookup yields CDR1 LGHNA and CDR2 YNFKEQ. This CDR3 comprises 14 residues. In DNA form, the CDR3 reads TGTGCCAGCAGCCAAGCAAGCTCCTACAATGAGCAGTTCTTC. It yields the protein CASSQASSYNEQFF.

This sequence joins TRBV7-6 and TRBJ2-3, with 10 nucleotides matching TRBD1. The CDR3 is made up of 18 amino acids. The germline CDR1 and CDR2 sequences are SGHVS and FNYEAQ. V shed 8 bases, J shed 8 bases, and the junction held 22 bases outside the gene matches. The CDR3 coding sequence is TGTGCCAGCTCTCCATTATTAGGCGACAGGGGGCGGTGGGGTACGCAGTATTTT. This gives the protein CASSPLLGDRGRWGTQYF.

The J gene is TRBJ2-4, the V gene TRBV7-8; tentative D call: TRBD1 (6 bases). The CDR3 contains 16 residues. Germline V CDR1 and CDR2: SGHVS, FQNEAQ. The ends were cut back, 4 bases at V and 0 bases at J, with 13 bases in the middle. The CDR3 sequence: CASSSRQELAKNIQYF. The DNA of the CDR3 is TGTGCCAGCAGCTCCCGACAGGAACTAGCCAAAAACATTCAGTACTTC.

The chain recombines TRBV9 with TRBJ1-1; D ambiguous. Germline V gives CDR1 SGDLS, CDR2 YYNGEE. V was trimmed by 0 bases and J by 3 bases, leaving 6 bases between them. CDR3 length equals 13 residues. CDR3 in DNA: TGTGCCAGCAGCGTAGTGCGGGACACTGAAGCTTTCTTT. This encodes CASSVVRDTEAFF. The full variable domain, its missing parts supplied by reference TRBV9 and TRBJ1-1, is DSGVTQTPKHLITATGQRVTLRCSPRSGDLSVYWYQQSLDQGLQFLIQYYNGEERAKGNILERFSAQQFPDLHSELNLSSLELGDSALYFCASSVVRDTEAFFGQGTRLTVV.

The chain recombines TRBV23-1 with TRBJ1-1; 9 bases align to TRBD1. TRBV23-1 carries the ORF label, with uncertain function. The CDR3 contains 17 residues. V gave up 1 base and J gave up 2 bases; unmatched junction bases: 8. The CDR3 region has the DNA TGCGCCAGCAGTCAATTGGACAGGGGAAAGAAAAACACTGAAGCTTTCTTT. It translates to CASSQLDRGKKNTEAFF.

The chain has TRBV7-9 and TRBJ2-5, with D maybe TRBD1 (6 bases). CDR1 and CDR2 from the germline V gene are SEHNR and FQNEAQ (reference sequence). V dropped 5 bases and J dropped 5 bases, with 18 bases sitting between them. The CDR3 extends over 15 amino acids. The CDR3 DNA follows: TGTGCCAGCAGCGTATCACAGGGAAGGAGGGAGACCCAGTACTTC. As protein: CASSVSQGRRETQYF.

The chain couples TRBV28 to TRBJ2-5; maybe TRBD2 (6 bases). The CDR3 runs 16 residues. Germline CDR1 is MDHEN and CDR2 is SYDVKM. V lost 3 bases to trimming and J lost 5 bases, with 19 bases between them. The CDR3 region is CASSFRISGSDETQYF. CDR3 nucleotide sequence: TGTGCCAGCAGTTTTAGGATATCCGGGAGTGATGAGACCCAGTACTTC. The full variable domain, in which reference TRBV28 and TRBJ2-5 provide the parts outside the CDR3, is DVKVTQSSRYLVKRTGEKVFLECVQDMDHENMFWYRQDPGLGLRLIYFSYDVKMKEKGDIPEGYSVSREKKERFSLILESASTNQTSMYLCASSFRISGSDETQYFGPGTRLLVL.

This chain links TRBV19 with TRBJ2-7; 10 positions agree with TRBD1. The CDR3 covers 14 residues. Germline CDR1 is LNHDA and CDR2 is SQIVND (reference sequence). J was trimmed by 4 bases and V by 3 bases; bases with no gene match: 3. The CDR3 DNA is TGTGCCAGTAGTATGATGGGACAGGGGTACGAGCAGTACTTC. The encoded protein is CASSMMGQGYEQYF.

The CDR3 region is CASSSGRATEAFF. The CDR3 DNA reads TGTGCCAGCAGTTCCGGACGGGCCACTGAAGCTTTCTTT. V gene TRBV6-5 combines with J gene TRBJ1-1; no clear D gene. Germline loops: CDR1 MNHEY, CDR2 SVGAGI. The V and J ends lost 4 bases and 4 bases respectively, with 10 bases between them. This CDR3 is 13 amino acids long.

In this sample, this clone turned up once. The V call is TRBV7-6, the J call TRBJ2-1, with TRBD2 matching 11 bases. The trim removed 3 bases at V and 7 bases at J, leaving 11 bases unmatched. Germline loops: CDR1 SGHVS, CDR2 FNYEAQ. This CDR3 spans 17 amino acids. The chain's CDR3 is CASSFMAGTSGINEQFF. CDR3 in DNA: TGTGCCAGCAGCTTTATGGCCGGGACTAGCGGAATAAATGAGCAGTTCTTC.

The rearrangement joins TRBV18 to TRBJ2-1; TRBD2 agrees at 7 bases. This CDR3 comprises 15 residues. Per the germline V gene, CDR1 is KGHSH and CDR2 is LQKENI. V lost 4 bases and J lost 8; bases outside the gene matches: 11. Here the CDR3 reads CASSRPGTTKDEQFF. As DNA, the CDR3 is TGTGCCAGCTCACGGCCCGGGACTACAAAAGATGAGCAGTTCTTC.

The chain joins TRBV29-1 to TRBJ2-5; 9 bases fit TRBD2. Germline lookup yields CDR1 SQVTM and CDR2 ANQGSEA. The length of the CDR3 is 16 residues. Germline trimming cut 5 bases from V and 5 bases from J; bases unmatched to any gene: 15. The CDR3 nucleotides read TGCAGCGTTCCACTCATAGCGGGAGTGGTTGGGGAGACCCAGTACTTC. It translates to CSVPLIAGVVGETQYF.

This clone has only a few counts. V and J are TRBV6-5 and TRBJ1-4; the D is unclear. This CDR3 comprises 13 residues. The germline V gene has CDR1 MNHEY and CDR2 SVGAGI. V was clipped by 6 bases and J by 3 bases, with 8 bases between them. CDR3 DNA: TGTGCCAGCAGACGGAAAGCTAATGAAAAACTGTTTTTT. Amino acids: CASRRKANEKLFF.

The V gene is TRBV29-1, the J gene TRBJ2-2, with D unresolved. Trimming took off 5 bases at V and 1 base at J, with 2 bases between the two ends. This CDR3 comprises 11 residues. CDR1 and CDR2 from the germline V gene are SQVTM and ANQGSEA. Here the CDR3 reads CSVQNTGELFF. The CDR3 bases are TGCAGCGTTCAGAACACCGGGGAGCTGTTTTTT.

The rearrangement links TRBV9 to TRBJ2-2; D possibly corresponds to TRBD1 (6 bases). The CDR3 is 15 amino acids. The V end was cut by 2 bases, the J end by 9 bases, with 17 bases between. Germline loops: CDR1 SGDLS, CDR2 YYNGEE. This CDR3 reads CASSVRDTPGRELFF. CDR3 sequence (DNA): TGTGCCAGCAGCGTCCGGGACACTCCAGGCCGGGAGCTGTTTTTT.

This chain uses TRBV27 with TRBJ2-6; D is possibly TRBD2 (5 bases). V was trimmed by 7 bases and J by 0 bases, leaving 13 bases between them. The CDR3 contains 16 residues. Germline CDR1 and CDR2: MNHEY and SMNVEV (reference sequence). CDR3 residues: CASKRWSGSGANVLTF. The CDR3 DNA reads as TGTGCCAGCAAACGGTGGAGCGGCTCTGGGGCCAACGTCCTGACTTTC.